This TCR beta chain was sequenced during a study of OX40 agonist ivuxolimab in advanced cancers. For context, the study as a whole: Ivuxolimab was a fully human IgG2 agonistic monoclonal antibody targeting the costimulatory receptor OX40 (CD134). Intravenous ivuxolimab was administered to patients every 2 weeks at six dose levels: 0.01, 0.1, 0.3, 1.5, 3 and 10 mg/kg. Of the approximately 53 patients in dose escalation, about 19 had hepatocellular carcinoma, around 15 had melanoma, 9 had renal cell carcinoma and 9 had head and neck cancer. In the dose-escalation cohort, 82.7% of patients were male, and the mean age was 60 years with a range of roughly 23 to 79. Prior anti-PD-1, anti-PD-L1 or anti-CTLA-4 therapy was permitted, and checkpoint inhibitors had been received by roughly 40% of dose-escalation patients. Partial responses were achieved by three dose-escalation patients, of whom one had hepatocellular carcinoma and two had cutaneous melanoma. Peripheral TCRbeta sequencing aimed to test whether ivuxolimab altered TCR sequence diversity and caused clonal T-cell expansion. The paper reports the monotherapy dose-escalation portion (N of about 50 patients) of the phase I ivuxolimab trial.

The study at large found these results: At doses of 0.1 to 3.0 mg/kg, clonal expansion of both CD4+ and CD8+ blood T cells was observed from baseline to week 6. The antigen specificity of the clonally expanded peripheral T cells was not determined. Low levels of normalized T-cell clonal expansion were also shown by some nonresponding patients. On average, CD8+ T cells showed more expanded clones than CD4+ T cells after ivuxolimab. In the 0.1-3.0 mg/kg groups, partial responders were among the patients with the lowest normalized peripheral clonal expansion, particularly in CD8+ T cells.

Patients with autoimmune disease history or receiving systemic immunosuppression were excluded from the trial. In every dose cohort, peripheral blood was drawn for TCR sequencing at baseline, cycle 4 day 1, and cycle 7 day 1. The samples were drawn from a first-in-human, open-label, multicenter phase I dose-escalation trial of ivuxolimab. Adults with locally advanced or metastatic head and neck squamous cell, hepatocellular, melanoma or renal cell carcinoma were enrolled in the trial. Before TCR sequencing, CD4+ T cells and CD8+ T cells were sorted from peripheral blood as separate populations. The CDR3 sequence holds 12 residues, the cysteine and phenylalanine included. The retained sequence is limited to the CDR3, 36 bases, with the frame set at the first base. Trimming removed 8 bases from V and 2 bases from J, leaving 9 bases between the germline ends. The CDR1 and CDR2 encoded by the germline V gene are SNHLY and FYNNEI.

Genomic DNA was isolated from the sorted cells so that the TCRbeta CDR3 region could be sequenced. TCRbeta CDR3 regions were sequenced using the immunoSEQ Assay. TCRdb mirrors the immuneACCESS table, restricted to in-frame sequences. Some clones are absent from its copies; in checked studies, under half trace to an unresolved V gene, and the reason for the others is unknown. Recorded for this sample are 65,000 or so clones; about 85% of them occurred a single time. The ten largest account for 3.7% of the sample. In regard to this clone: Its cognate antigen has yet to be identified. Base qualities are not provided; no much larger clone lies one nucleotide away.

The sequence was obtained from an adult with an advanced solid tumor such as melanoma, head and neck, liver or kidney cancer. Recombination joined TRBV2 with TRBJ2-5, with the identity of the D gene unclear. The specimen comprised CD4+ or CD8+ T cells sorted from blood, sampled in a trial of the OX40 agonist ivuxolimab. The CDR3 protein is CASGPLQETQYF. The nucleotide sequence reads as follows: TGTGCCAGCGGCCCTCTTCAAGAGACCCAGTACTTC.